The rows below give T cell receptor beta chains drawn from one sample of a study of T-cell memory formation after mild COVID-19. TCRdb fed the 5' RACE reads into MiXCR, producing one record per CDR3 protein. The table has 250,000 to 300,000 distinct CDR3 sequences, less than 9.5% seen once. Source material: PBMCs or a T cell subset sorted from them (not recorded which). These receptors originate from a man between 18 and 35 years old who had mild COVID-19 (a few samples of this study predate the infection). Cell type and time point are not known. CDR3s include the opening cysteine and the closing phenylalanine or tryptophan. Each record gives: D gene, clone size, V gene, J gene, CDR3 protein, CDR3 DNA. A D gene is named only where the DNA matches it firmly. Not every row has a clone size; where given, it reads once, few, many or a size class.

D: .; size: .; V: TRBV2; J: TRBJ1-1; CDR3: CASSMTPRNTEAFF; DNA: TGTGCCAGCAGTATGACACCCCGGAACACTGAAGCTTTCTTT
D: TRBD1; size: .; V: TRBV6-5; J: TRBJ1-6; CDR3: CASSGGDRGYSPLHF; DNA: TGTGCCAGCTCAGGGGGAGACAGGGGCTATTCACCCCTCCACTTT
D: TRBD2; size: .; V: TRBV7-9; J: TRBJ2-7; CDR3: CASSLAGGNSEQYF; DNA: TGTGCCAGCAGCTTAGCGGGAGGGAACTCCGAGCAGTACTTC
D: TRBD1; size: many; V: TRBV5-1; J: TRBJ1-1; CDR3: CASSWGDRGPNTEAFF; DNA: TGCGCCAGCAGCTGGGGGGACAGGGGGCCTAACACTGAAGCTTTCTTT
D: TRBD2; size: many; V: TRBV7-2; J: TRBJ2-1; CDR3: CASSLVGTSGSYNEQFF; DNA: TGTGCCAGCAGCTTAGTTGGTACTAGCGGGTCATACAATGAGCAGTTCTTC
D: TRBD2; size: .; V: TRBV15; J: TRBJ2-3; CDR3: CAVSGGQDTQYF; DNA: TGTGCCGTTAGCGGGGGCCAGGATACGCAGTATTTT
D: .; size: many; V: TRBV24-1; J: TRBJ2-2; CDR3: CATARGPGELFF; DNA: TGTGCCACCGCGAGGGGTCCCGGGGAGCTGTTTTTT
D: TRBD2; size: .; V: TRBV3-1; J: TRBJ2-3; CDR3: CASSGRESTDTQYF; DNA: TGTGCCAGCAGCGGGCGGGAGAGTACAGATACGCAGTATTTT
D: .; size: few; V: TRBV20-1; J: TRBJ2-3; CDR3: CSGLTSTDTQYF; DNA: TGCAGTGGGCTAACTAGCACAGATACGCAGTATTTT
D: TRBD2; size: few; V: TRBV20-1; J: TRBJ2-1; CDR3: CSASRAGDAYNEQFF; DNA: TGCAGTGCGAGCAGGGCGGGGGACGCCTACAATGAGCAGTTCTTC
D: TRBD1; size: many; V: TRBV4-1; J: TRBJ2-5; CDR3: CASSQGTGKTQYF; DNA: TGCGCCAGCAGCCAAGGGACAGGGAAGACCCAGTACTTC
D: .; size: many; V: TRBV7-9; J: TRBJ2-1; CDR3: CASSPPPRAVSYNEQFF; DNA: TGTGCCAGCAGCCCCCCTCCGAGGGCGGTTTCCTACAATGAGCAGTTCTTC
D: TRBD2; size: .; V: TRBV5-1; J: TRBJ2-3; CDR3: CASAGTSTDTQYF; DNA: TGCGCCAGCGCCGGGACTAGTACGGATACGCAGTATTTT
D: TRBD2; size: many; V: TRBV7-6; J: TRBJ2-2; CDR3: CASSSDPSGTNTGELFF; DNA: TGTGCCAGCAGCTCCGATCCTAGCGGGACGAACACCGGGGAGCTGTTTTTT
D: TRBD1; size: .; V: TRBV19; J: TRBJ2-2; CDR3: CASSITPQGPNTGELFF; DNA: TGTGCCAGTAGTATTACCCCACAGGGGCCGAACACCGGGGAGCTGTTTTTT
D: .; size: .; V: TRBV7-9; J: TRBJ2-5; CDR3: CASSLLVSETQYF; DNA: TGTGCCAGCAGCTTACTAGTCTCCGAGACCCAGTACTTC
D: .; size: few; V: TRBV12-3/TRBV12-4; J: TRBJ1-1; CDR3: CASSLNTGTEAFF; DNA: TGTGCCAGCAGTTTGAATACAGGGACTGAAGCTTTCTTT
D: .; size: .; V: TRBV3-1; J: TRBJ1-5; CDR3: CASSQPNQPQHF; DNA: TGTGCCAGCAGCCAGCCTAATCAGCCCCAGCATTTT
D: .; size: many; V: TRBV24-1; J: TRBJ2-1; CDR3: CATSDTLQGGNEQFF; DNA: TGTGCCACCAGTGACACACTCCAGGGTGGCAATGAGCAGTTCTTC
D: .; size: few; V: TRBV7-9; J: TRBJ2-1; CDR3: CASSINGPGFF; DNA: TGTGCCAGCAGCATCAACGGGCCAGGGTTCTTC
D: .; size: few; V: TRBV10-3; J: TRBJ1-3; CDR3: CAISESYLGRHSGNTIYF; DNA: TGTGCCATCAGTGAGTCGTACCTCGGGAGGCACTCTGGAAACACCATATATTTT
D: .; size: few; V: TRBV28; J: TRBJ2-2; CDR3: CATLSRGATGELFF; DNA: TGTGCCACCCTCTCTCGGGGCGCGACCGGGGAGCTGTTTTTT
D: .; size: many; V: TRBV5-6; J: TRBJ2-1; CDR3: CASSLESNDNEQFF; DNA: TGTGCCAGCAGCTTAGAGTCTAATGACAATGAGCAGTTCTTC
D: .; size: .; V: TRBV27; J: TRBJ1-4; CDR3: CASSLTYNEKLFF; DNA: TGTGCCAGCAGCCTCACCTATAATGAAAAACTGTTTTTT
D: .; size: few; V: TRBV27; J: TRBJ2-1; CDR3: CASSAHSNEQFF; DNA: TGTGCCAGCAGTGCCCACAGCAATGAGCAGTTCTTC
D: .; size: few; V: TRBV5-5; J: TRBJ2-7; CDR3: CASSASLEQYF; DNA: TGTGCCAGCAGCGCTTCCCTCGAGCAGTACTTC
D: .; size: .; V: TRBV6-1; J: TRBJ1-3; CDR3: CASSEGVSGNTIYF; DNA: TGTGCCAGCAGTGAAGGGGTCTCTGGAAACACCATATATTTT